The 4 T cell receptor beta chains presented below share a single source sample, sequenced in a study of blood T cell repertoires in COVID-19. Sequenced by immunoSEQ multiplex PCR; TCRdb stores in-frame clones only, minus some. This sample has a few hundred thousand clones, with about 86% found just once. Sequencing used PBMCs or T cells enriched from blood (not recorded which). The receptor set was obtained from a woman in her 30s who had been exposed to COVID-19.

This clone was counted once. The J gene is TRBJ1-5, the V gene TRBV6-6; weak D call: TRBD1 (5 bases). This CDR3 contains 15 residues. Trimming pared 7 bases from V and 2 bases from J, leaving 15 bases between. Germline lookup yields CDR1 MNHNY and CDR2 SVGAGI (reference sequence). CDR3 DNA sequence: TGTGCCAGCAACCCTCCTGGGGCAGGCAATCAGCCCCAGCATTTT. It encodes CASNPPGAGNQPQHF.

The chain uses TRBV15 and TRBJ2-7; TRBD1 aligns across 8 bases. Per germline, CDR1 LNHNV and CDR2 YYDKDF (reference sequence). V shed 3 bases, J shed 0 bases, and the junction held 7 bases outside the gene matches. This CDR3 has 16 residues. The CDR3 loop is CATSSWGQADSYEQYF. Here the CDR3 DNA reads TGTGCCACCAGCAGCTGGGGACAGGCGGACTCCTACGAGCAGTACTTC.

The rearrangement joins TRBV10-2 to TRBJ1-3; 9 nucleotides align to TRBD1. This CDR3 is built from 15 residues. CDR1 WSHSY and CDR2 SAAADI come from the germline V gene. Trimming at V came to 7 bases and at J to 4 bases, leaving 8 bases not matched to a gene. CDR3 region: CASIPGQGWGNTIYF. CDR3 nucleotide sequence: TGCGCCAGCATTCCGGGACAGGGATGGGGAAACACCATATATTTT.

The V gene is TRBV5-4, the J gene TRBJ2-2; 14 bases fit TRBD2. Losses at the gene ends were 0 bases for V and 4 bases for J; bases not matched to a gene: 5. The CDR3 is made up of 18 amino acids. Germline V gene data show CDR1 as SGHNT and CDR2 as YYREEE (reference sequence). CDR3 sequence (DNA): TGTGCCAGCAGCTTGGGGACTAGCGGGGGGAGGAGCACCGGGGAGCTGTTTTTT. This codes for CASSLGTSGGRSTGELFF.